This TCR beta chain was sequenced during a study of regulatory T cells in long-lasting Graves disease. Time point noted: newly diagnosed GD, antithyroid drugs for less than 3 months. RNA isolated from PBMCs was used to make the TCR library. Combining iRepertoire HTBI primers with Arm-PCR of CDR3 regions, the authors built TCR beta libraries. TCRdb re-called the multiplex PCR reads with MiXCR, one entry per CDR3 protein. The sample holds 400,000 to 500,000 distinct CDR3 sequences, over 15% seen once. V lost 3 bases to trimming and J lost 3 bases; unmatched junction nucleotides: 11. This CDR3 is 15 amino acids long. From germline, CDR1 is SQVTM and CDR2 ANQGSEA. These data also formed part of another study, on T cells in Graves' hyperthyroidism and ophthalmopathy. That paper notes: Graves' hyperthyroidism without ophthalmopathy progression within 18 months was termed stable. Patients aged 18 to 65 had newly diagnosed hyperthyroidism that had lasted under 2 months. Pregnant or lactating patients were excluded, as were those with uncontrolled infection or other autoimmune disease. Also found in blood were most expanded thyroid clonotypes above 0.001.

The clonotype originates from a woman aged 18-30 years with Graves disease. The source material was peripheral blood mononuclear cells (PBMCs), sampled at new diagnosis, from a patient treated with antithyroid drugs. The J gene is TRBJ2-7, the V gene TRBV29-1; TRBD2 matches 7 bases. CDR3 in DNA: TGCAGCGTTGATGGCTCGGGCGGGAGCGGCTACGAGCAGTACTTC. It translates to CSVDGSGGSGYEQYF.